In its sample, the clone carrying this T cell receptor beta chain was seen a few times. Its specificity is unknown. Stated time point: persistent/refractory GD, antithyroid drugs over 5 years with positive TRAb. Isolated PBMC RNA provided the starting material for the TCR library. In Xi'an, China, an endocrinology department was the source of patients. The data originate from a study of regulatory T cells in long-lasting Graves disease. Study-level findings and limits: New patients shared approximately 970 public clonotypes, and persistent patients shared more, with around 2,600.

Arm-PCR of CDR3 regions and iRepertoire HTBI primers were used to build TCR beta libraries. TCRdb reprocessed the multiplex PCR reads via MiXCR and lists one record per CDR3 protein. The data contain 500,000 to 800,000 distinct CDR3 sequences, around 30% of them seen just once; the ten biggest clones take up roughly 46%. The receptor's source is a female donor with Graves disease. The source material was peripheral blood mononuclear cells (PBMCs), sampled when the disease was refractory, from a patient treated with antithyroid drugs.

The chain's CDR3 is CASRRTSGGSSYEQYF. The CDR3 DNA reads TGTGCCAGCAGAAGGACTAGCGGAGGCAGCTCCTACGAGCAGTACTTC. The chain carries TRBV6-1 and TRBJ2-7; 10 nucleotides match TRBD2. Germline CDR1 MNHNS, CDR2 SASEGT. The CDR3 has 16 residues. Trimming removed 6 bases from V and 0 bases from J; junction bases left unmatched: 8.